These T cell receptor beta chains were read from a single sample in a study of post-analysis software for immune sequencing data. TCRdb called the PCR reads again in MiXCR, with one record for every CDR3 protein. The sample consists of 700,000 to 800,000 distinct CDR3 sequences, 25% to 30% of them appearing once. Material: blood. All receptors derive from a girl aged 10-17 years with multiple sclerosis. CDR3s include the opening cysteine and the closing phenylalanine or tryptophan. D genes are given only for firm matches. Expanded clones are given a class, and other clones once, few, many or no size at all.

cdr3_length | d_call | j_call | clone_size | v_call | cdr3_aa | cdr3_nt
13 | TRBD2 | TRBJ2-7 | few | TRBV20-1 | CSAGTRDFYEQYF | TGCAGTGCTGGGACTAGGGATTTCTACGAGCAGTACTTC
12 | TRBD2 | TRBJ2-5 | few | TRBV20-1 | CSAGAGRETQYF | TGCAGTGCAGGCGCCGGGAGGGAGACCCAGTACTTC
13 | TRBD1 | TRBJ2-5 | few | TRBV11-2 | CASGDRPSETQYF | TGTGCCAGCGGGGACAGGCCGTCCGAGACCCAGTACTTC
13 | - | TRBJ1-4 | - | TRBV10-3 | CAIRAGAGEKLFF | TGTGCCATCAGGGCAGGGGCCGGTGAAAAACTGTTTTTT
15 | TRBD1 | TRBJ2-7 | few | TRBV6-2/TRBV6-3 | CASSYSPGQDDEQYF | TGTGCCAGCAGTTACTCACCGGGACAGGACGACGAGCAGTACTTC
21 | - | TRBJ1-5 | - | TRBV7-8 | CASSIFGPRSGLLQGNQPQHF | TGTGCCAGCAGCATATTCGGCCCCCGATCGGGACTCCTGCAGGGCAATCAGCCCCAGCATTTT
16 | TRBD1 | TRBJ2-7 | few | TRBV6-2/TRBV6-3 | CASSLYPGTGMHEQYF | TGTGCCAGCAGTCTCTATCCCGGGACAGGGATGCACGAGCAGTACTTC
14 | - | TRBJ2-7 | - | TRBV20-1 | CSARGSGNLGEQYF | TGCAGTGCTAGAGGTAGTGGGAACCTGGGCGAGCAGTACTTC
15 | TRBD1 | TRBJ1-5 | few | TRBV7-9 | CASSLGQGIGQPQHF | TGTGCCAGCAGCCTAGGACAGGGAATAGGTCAGCCCCAGCATTTT
15 | - | TRBJ2-2 | - | TRBV6-5 | CASQKSFGSTGELFF | TGTGCCAGTCAAAAAAGCTTCGGCAGCACCGGGGAGCTGTTTTTT
15 | - | TRBJ2-6 | - | TRBV28 | CASRDTRSGANVLTF | TGTGCCAGCAGGGATACACGCTCTGGGGCCAACGTCCTGACTTTC
17 | TRBD2 | TRBJ2-7 | few | TRBV7-2 | CASSLVGLAGFRHEQYF | TGTGCCAGCAGCTTAGTCGGACTAGCGGGGTTCCGCCACGAGCAGTACTTC
16 | - | TRBJ1-5 | few | TRBV27 | CASSLSIRASNQPQHF | TGTGCCAGCAGTTTATCGATCAGGGCCAGCAATCAGCCCCAGCATTTT
17 | TRBD2 | TRBJ2-1 | once | TRBV6-1 | CASSALITSALRNEQFF | TGTGCCAGCAGTGCCCTAATTACTAGCGCCCTCCGGAATGAGCAGTTCTTC
14 | - | TRBJ2-5 | - | TRBV6-5 | CASTHPGWTETQYF | TGTGCCAGCACCCACCCCGGTTGGACCGAGACCCAGTACTTC
15 | TRBD1 | TRBJ1-2 | - | TRBV27 | CASTQNEQGSHGYTF | TGTGCCAGCACTCAGAACGAACAGGGGAGCCATGGCTACACCTTC
16 | - | TRBJ2-3 | - | TRBV4-2 | CASSQVQPLSTDTQYF | TGTGCCAGCAGCCAAGTCCAACCCCTTAGCACAGATACGCAGTATTTT
13 | - | TRBJ1-4 | - | TRBV10-3 | CAISEDINEKLFF | TGTGCCATCAGTGAGGACATAAATGAAAAACTGTTTTTT
15 | - | TRBJ1-4 | - | TRBV5-1 | CASRRDSTTNEKLFF | TGCGCCAGCAGGCGGGACTCCACAACTAATGAAAAACTGTTTTTT
14 | - | TRBJ1-2 | - | TRBV7-9 | CASSPQTDTYGYTF | TGTGCCAGCAGCCCGCAGACAGACACCTATGGCTACACCTTC
16 | - | TRBJ2-7 | few | TRBV20-1 | CSAGSGDGLWDYEQYF | TGCAGTGCTGGGTCGGGTGATGGATTGTGGGACTACGAGCAGTACTTC
14 | - | TRBJ2-7 | - | TRBV7-9 | CASSPPRGGYEQYF | TGTGCCAGCAGCCCCCCGCGGGGAGGCTACGAGCAGTACTTC
11 | - | TRBJ1-1 | - | TRBV29-1 | CSGRTITEAFF | TGCAGCGGGCGGACTATCACTGAAGCTTTCTTT
12 | - | TRBJ2-7 | few | TRBV20-1 | CSAGLASYEQYF | TGCAGTGCGGGATTAGCGAGCTACGAGCAGTACTTC
11 | - | TRBJ2-5 | few | TRBV3-1 | CASRSRGTQYF | TGTGCCAGCAGGTCCCGGGGGACCCAGTACTTC
14 | - | TRBJ1-4 | - | TRBV12-3/TRBV12-4 | CASSSGVANEKLFF | TGTGCCAGCAGTTCAGGGGTTGCTAATGAAAAACTGTTTTTT
16 | - | TRBJ1-6 | few | TRBV7-2 | CASSSHLTGMNSPLHF | TGTGCCAGCAGTTCTCACCTTACAGGGATGAATTCACCCCTCCACTTT
18 | TRBD1 | TRBJ2-7 | once | TRBV4-1 | CASSPNRGTLGPYNEQYF | TGCGCCAGCAGCCCAAACAGGGGTACCCTGGGACCCTACAATGAGCAGTACTTC
14 | - | TRBJ2-5 | few | TRBV12-3/TRBV12-4 | CASSLGLTQETQYF | TGTGCCAGCAGTTTAGGGCTGACACAAGAGACCCAGTACTTC